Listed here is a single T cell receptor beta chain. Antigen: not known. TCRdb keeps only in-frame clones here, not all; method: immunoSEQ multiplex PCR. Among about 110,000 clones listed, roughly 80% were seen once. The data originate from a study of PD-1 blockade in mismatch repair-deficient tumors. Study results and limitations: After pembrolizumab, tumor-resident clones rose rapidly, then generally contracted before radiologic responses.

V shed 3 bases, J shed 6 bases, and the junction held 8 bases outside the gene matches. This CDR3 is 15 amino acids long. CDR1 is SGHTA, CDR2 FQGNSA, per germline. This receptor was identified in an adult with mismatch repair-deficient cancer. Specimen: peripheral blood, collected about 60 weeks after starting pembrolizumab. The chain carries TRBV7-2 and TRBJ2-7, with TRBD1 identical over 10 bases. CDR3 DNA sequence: TGTGCCAGCAGCTTTCCGGGACAGGGGAGTAGCGAGCAGTACTTC. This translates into CASSFPGQGSSEQYF.